This T cell receptor (beta chain) was captured in a study of T cell changes during pregnancy in multiple sclerosis. Only in-frame clones appear in the TCRdb table, and some are missing; sequencing was by immunoSEQ multiplex PCR. Altogether 90,000 to 120,000 clones are present, just under 95% being singletons, with the ten largest covering less than 0.85%. The length of the CDR3 is 15 residues. Per the germline V gene, CDR1 is SGHVS and CDR2 is FQNEAQ. The V end was cut by 2 bases, the J end by 3 bases, with 12 bases between. This chain links TRBV7-8 with TRBJ2-3, with D possibly matching TRBD2 (5 bases). Sample: peripheral blood, taken in the third trimester of pregnancy. This receptor was taken from a female donor in good health, enrolled as a control in a pregnancy study. CDR3 sequence: CASSLSRGVTDTQYF. CDR3 in DNA: TGTGCCAGCAGCTTATCCCGGGGTGTGACAGATACGCAGTATTTT. Together with reference TRBV7-8 and TRBJ2-3, the CDR3 gives the full variable domain: GAGVSQSPRYKVAKRGQDVALRCDPISGHVSLFWYQQALGQGPEFLTYFQNEAQLDKSGLPSDRFFAERPEGSVSTLKIQRTQQEDSAVYLCASSLSRGVTDTQYFGPGTRLTVL.